A selection of T cell receptor beta chains follows, all from one sample in a study of cytomegalovirus exposure and HLA in healthy donors. The method was immunoSEQ multiplex PCR; TCRdb's version includes in-frame clones alone and lacks a portion of them. The sample contains about 160,000 clones, roughly 79% of which appear only once. Sequencing was carried out using PBMCs. The source is a woman aged 45-60 years in good health and CMV-seropositive. The CDR3 runs from the conserved cysteine through the conserved F or W.

TRBV5-1 | CASSTDRGPYEQYF
TRBV27 | CASSPAPGTGISYEQYF
TRBV12-5 | CASGLGFGGLAEYEQYF
TRBV15 | CATSRLSNNRGGTEAFF
TRBV23-1 | CARGTGGMDEQYF
TRBV18 | CASSPEVKAGTEAFF
TRBV5-4 | CASSLGVGLMANYGYTF
TRBV7-8 | CASSLSGNTIYF
TRBV7-9 | CASSLGVGSGANVLTF
TRBV7-9 | CASSRRGRDTEAFF
TRBV19 | CASTGTGVWQPQHF
TRBV6-5 | CASSYFPEATESEAFF
TRBV11-2 | CASSLGRGEQYF
TRBV10-2 | CASSFTSGRPPRRTDTQYF
TRBV7-6 | CASSPGRGSYGYTF
TRBV2 | CASSGGTGTSGEQYF
TRBV6-4 | CASIRAGGYDEQYF
TRBV2 | CASRTQGWGYTF
TRBV2 | CASRETGGALGYTF
TRBV28 | CAWKDSVSYEQYF
TRBV28 | CASSLSPKWQGYQPQHF
TRBV6-1 | CASRAPAGNYEQYF
TRBV9 | CASNKGVGYEQYF
TRBV7-2 | CASSDRRTGVGTGELFF
TRBV7-2 | CASSLGTSGETQYF
TRBV30 | CAWKYSGNTIYF
TRBV30 | CAWSTGVNEKLFF
TRBV7-9 | CASRTGTGRVTEAFF
TRBV7-9 | CASSSSGAATDTQYF
TRBV2 | CASGRGGGNSPLHF
TRBV5-6 | CASTPINLDNEQFF
TRBV28 | CASSLAGSSYEQYF
TRBV28 | CASSPSGTSGGWGTDTQYF
TRBV7-9 | CASSFGQGSSEQYF
TRBV7-8 | CASSQDRLYGYTF
TRBV6-5 | CASSQDRGPIYGYTF
TRBV5-1 | CASSLEYRGSGNTIYF
TRBV2 | CASLLERGGVTDTQYF
TRBV4-3 | CASSQDTRGYTYEQYF
TRBV15 | CATGPSGFSLHF
TRBV27 | CASGEGGRNEQYF
TRBV28 | CASSPPYSNQPQHF
TRBV27 | CASSSWGLAGSIEQYF
TRBV7-9 | CASSLGGTGNQPQHF